This T cell receptor beta chain stems from a study of T-cell reconstitution after alpha-beta-depleted transplantation in children (dated by TCRdb to about 2016). Study-level background: Using TCR repertoire profiling, the study followed T-cell immune reconstitution in a quantitative way in children after TCRalphabeta/CD19-depleted allogeneic hematopoietic cell transplantation.

Ten or more counts support this clonotype. Its target antigen remains unknown. Qualities for individual bases were not recorded, and no much larger clone is one base off. The library was prepared using PCR. Sequencing was performed on an Illumina HiSeq 2500. TCR libraries were prepared with molecular barcoding, using unique molecular identifiers to normalize TCRbeta repertoire quantification. TCRdb took the public reads, trimmed them with fastp at Q25, ran MiXCR for clone calling and kept in-frame beta chains. Rows with one shared CDR3 protein collapse into an entry with the most common genes and DNA. Across this sample there are about 610,000 distinct CDR3 sequences, with under 12% seen only once. Clones ranked in the top ten supply less than 5% of the sample. V has 3 bases trimmed and J has 7 bases trimmed; junction bases matching no gene number 8. The CDR3 covers 13 residues, taking in both the cysteine and the phenylalanine. CDR3 DNA only is kept here, 39 bases in frame from base 1. CDR1 and CDR2 are read off the germline V gene as SQVTM and ANQGSEA.

Sequenced here: PBMCs from the stem cell graft donor, sampled from the stem cell graft. The clonotype originates from a human donor who donated a stem cell graft to a child with acute myeloid leukemia. Recombination connected TRBV29-1 to TRBJ2-7, with TRBD2 identical over 8 junction bases. Here the CDR3 is given as CSVDGAGGREQYF. In nucleotides, the sequence is TGCAGCGTTGACGGGGCGGGAGGTCGTGAGCAGTACTTC.